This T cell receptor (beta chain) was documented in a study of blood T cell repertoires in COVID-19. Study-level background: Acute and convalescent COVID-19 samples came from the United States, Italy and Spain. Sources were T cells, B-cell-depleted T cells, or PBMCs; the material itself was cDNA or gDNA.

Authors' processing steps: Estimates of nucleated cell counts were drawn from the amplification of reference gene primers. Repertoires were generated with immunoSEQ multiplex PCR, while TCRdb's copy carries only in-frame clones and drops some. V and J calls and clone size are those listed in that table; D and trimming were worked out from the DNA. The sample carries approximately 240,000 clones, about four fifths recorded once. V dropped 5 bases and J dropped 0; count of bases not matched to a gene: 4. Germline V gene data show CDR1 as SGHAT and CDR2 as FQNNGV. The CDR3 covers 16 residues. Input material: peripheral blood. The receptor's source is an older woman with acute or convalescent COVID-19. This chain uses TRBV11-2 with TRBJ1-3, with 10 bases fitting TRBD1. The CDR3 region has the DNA TGTGCCAGCAGCGTTGGACAGGGGGACTCTGGAAACACCATATATTTT. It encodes CASSVGQGDSGNTIYF.